A single sample gave rise to the 26 T cell receptor beta chains below, sequenced in a study of breast tumors, draining lymph nodes, adjacent tissues. Via MiXCR, TCRdb re-called the multiplex PCR reads, giving one row per CDR3 protein. The profile covers about 230,000 distinct CDR3 sequences, with 32% appearing a single time and approximately 1.5% taken by the ten largest. Samples came from axillary lymph nodes draining the breast cancer. Sample: axillary lymph node tissue. These receptors all stem from a female donor with breast cancer. Some clones in this sample may be carry-over from other donors' samples.

This clonotype was picked up many times. The junction and the germline gene differ at one end; a read error may be behind it. V and J are TRBV7-8 and TRBJ1-5, with 7 bases identical to TRBD1. Germline V gives CDR1 SGHVS, CDR2 FQNEAQ. The length of the CDR3 is 15 residues. CDR3 loop: CASSLVVGGNQPQHF. In nucleotides, the CDR3 is TGTGCCAGCAGCCTGGTTGTAGGGGGCAACCAGCCCCAGCATTTT.

This clonotype came up a few times. A much bigger clone sits one base away, suggesting this may be a read error. The genes are TRBV20-1 and TRBJ1-2; 9 nucleotides match TRBD1. From germline, CDR1 is DFQATT and CDR2 SNEGSKA (reference sequence). The CDR3 consists of 13 residues. CDR3 region: CSARGGTGYAYTF. CDR3 coding DNA: TGCAGTGCTAGAGGTGGGACAGGGTATGCCTACACCTTC.

This clonotype appeared many times. This sequence joins TRBV7-2 and TRBJ1-2; 8 nucleotides agree with TRBD1. After removal of 5 bases from V and 0 bases from J, the junction contained 11 bases not matched to a gene. CDR1 is SGHTA and CDR2 is FQGNSA in the germline V gene. CDR3 length: 17 residues. This CDR3 reads CASSRRTGTGANYGYTF. The CDR3 region has the DNA TGTGCCAGCAGCCGTAGGACAGGGACGGGGGCTAACTATGGCTACACCTTC.

Ten or more counts support this clonotype. The V and J genes are TRBV2 and TRBJ2-4; 7 bases agree with TRBD1. With 6 bases clipped from V and 6 bases from J, the junction kept 2 bases outside the gene matches. There are 12 residues in the CDR3. CDR1 SNHLY and CDR2 FYNNEI come from the germline V gene. CDR3 sequence: CASRRDRNIQYF. DNA for the CDR3: TGTGCCAGCAGAAGGGACAGAAACATTCAGTACTTC.

This clonotype was found many times. Just one base apart from a much larger clone, this may be a read error. The chain employs TRBV12-3 or TRBV12-4 and TRBJ2-5; D is unresolved. V was pared by 3 bases and J by 5 bases, with 7 bases between. This CDR3 is built from 12 residues. CDR3 coding DNA: TGTGCCAGCAGTTTCACGGTGGAGACCCAGTACTTC. Its protein is CASSFTVETQYF.

This clonotype came up many times. This chain joins TRBV20-1 and TRBJ2-1; 11 bases map to TRBD2. The CDR3 runs to 15 residues. The germline gives CDR1 DFQATT, CDR2 SNEGSKA (reference sequence). The J segment lost 5 bases and the V segment lost 6 bases, leaving 9 bases of the junction unmatched. The chain's CDR3 is CSASPGLAVNNEQFF. The CDR3 DNA is TGCAGTGCCAGTCCGGGACTAGCGGTCAACAATGAGCAGTTCTTC.

The V and J genes are TRBV9 and TRBJ2-3, with D tentatively TRBD1 (6 bases). Germline assignment: CDR1 SGDLS and CDR2 YYNGEE. Trimming stripped 4 bases from V and 2 bases from J, with 14 bases between. The length of the CDR3 is 15 residues. The DNA of the CDR3 is TGTGCCAGCAGCCCACAGGGACCACTCACAGATACGCAGTATTTT. It translates to CASSPQGPLTDTQYF.

As to this clonotype: A clone one base away is much larger, so this may be a read error. V usage is TRBV20-1 and J usage is TRBJ2-7, with D possibly matching TRBD1 (5 bases). Germline values: CDR1 DFQATT, CDR2 SNEGSKA (reference sequence). The CDR3 contains 13 residues. The CDR3 DNA sequence: TGCAGTGCCCCTCCTAAGGGCGACAGCGCCCTACGGTTC. It specifies CSAPPKGDSALRF.

The chain couples TRBV20-1 to TRBJ2-3, with TRBD2 matching 7 bases. This CDR3 is 12 amino acids long. In germline, CDR1 is DFQATT, CDR2 SNEGSKA (reference sequence). In nucleotides, the CDR3 is TGCAGCGCGACTAGCCGAGCAGATACGCAGTATTTT. Translation: CSATSRADTQYF.

In its sample, this clonotype was seen many times. This chain connects TRBV3-1 to TRBJ2-2; unclear D gene. Trimming took 0 bases from V and 4 from J, leaving 6 bases between them. The CDR3 is made up of 14 amino acids. The germline V gene encodes CDR1 LGHDT and CDR2 YNNKEL (reference sequence). In nucleotides, the CDR3 is TGTGCCAGCAGCCAAGATCCCAGCACCGGGGAGCTGTTTTTT. This gives the protein CASSQDPSTGELFF.

This clonotype was seen ten or more times. The CDR3 coding sequence is TGTGCCAGCAGCTTCCACGAGCAGTACTTC. Its translation is CASSFHEQYF. The V call is TRBV11-2, the J call TRBJ2-7; no clear D. V lost 3 bases and J 5 bases, leaving 2 bases between the germline ends. CDR1 and CDR2 from the germline V gene are SGHAT and FQNNGV. CDR3 length: 10 residues. Complete variable domain (other parts from reference TRBV11-2 and TRBJ2-7): EAGVAQSPRYKIIEKRQSVAFWCNPISGHATLYWYQQILGQGPKLLIQFQNNGVVDDSQLPKDRFSAERLKGVDSTLKIQPAKLEDSAVYLCASSFHEQYFGPGTRLTVT.

This clonotype was seen at least ten times. The chain has TRBV7-9 and TRBJ2-5; 12 positions agree with TRBD1. Germline V lookup: CDR1 SEHNR, CDR2 FQNEAQ (reference sequence). Trimming cost V 8 bases and J 2 bases; bases outside gene matches: 3. CDR3 size: 14 residues. The CDR3 DNA is TGTGCCAGCGGGGACAGGGGGCAACAAGAGACCCAGTACTTC. This encodes CASGDRGQQETQYF.

Note on this clonotype: This may be a read error: a much more frequent sequence differs by one nucleotide. The J gene is TRBJ2-5, the V gene TRBV20-1, with 7 bases that match TRBD2. With V trimmed by 6 bases and J by 7 bases, 14 bases remained unmatched. The germline gives CDR1 DFQATT, CDR2 SNEGSKA (reference sequence). This CDR3 contains 14 residues. As DNA, the CDR3 is TGCAGTGCGGGAGGCCCTAGCGGCAGGGCGACCCAGTACTTC. Protein sequence: CSAGGPSGRATQYF.

The V call is TRBV7-8, the J call TRBJ1-5; D gene unclear. CDR1 is SGHVS, CDR2 FQNEAQ, per germline. The length of the CDR3 is 15 residues. V dropped 1 base and J dropped 3 bases, with 10 bases sitting between them. The CDR3 sequence is CASSLGYTFNQPQHF. In DNA, the CDR3 is TGTGCCAGCAGCTTAGGATACACCTTCAATCAGCCCCAGCATTTT.

This clonotype was recorded many times. This CDR3 reads CSGSAGETQYF. The CDR3 nucleotides read TGCAGCGGTAGCGCTGGAGAGACCCAGTACTTC. V gene TRBV29-1 combines with J gene TRBJ2-5, with D perhaps TRBD2 (5 bases). Germline V gene lookup returns CDR1 SQVTM and CDR2 ANQGSEA. The ends were cut back, 7 bases at V and 4 bases at J, with 10 bases in the middle. The CDR3 has 11 residues.

This clonotype was picked up many times. This chain uses TRBV24-1 with TRBJ2-5; TRBD1 or TRBD2 may be the D gene (5 bases each). Germline V lookup: CDR1 KGHDR, CDR2 SFDVKD. Deletions cut 4 bases from V and 5 bases from J, with 19 bases between. CDR3 length: 16 residues. The CDR3 region has the DNA TGTGCCACCAGTGACCGGGGACGGGACCTGAGGGAGACCCAGTACTTC. As protein: CATSDRGRDLRETQYF.

At least ten counts were recorded for this clonotype. Being one base from a much bigger clone, this may be a read error. V usage is TRBV20-1 and J usage is TRBJ2-1; no clear D. This CDR3 has 11 residues. Germline V gene sequence: CDR1 DFQATT, CDR2 SNEGSKA (reference sequence). CDR3 nucleotide sequence: TGCAGTGCTAGACAGAGTGTCGAGCAGTCCTTC. Translated, it gives CSARQSVEQSF.

The V and J genes are TRBV6-5 and TRBJ1-4; 7 nucleotides match TRBD1. CDR1 is MNHEY and CDR2 is SVGAGI in the germline V gene. CDR3 length: 15 amino acids. V gave up 4 bases and J gave up 7 bases; unmatched junction bases: 9. CDR3 protein: CASSSHRGPGEKLFF. CDR3 coding DNA: TGTGCCAGCAGTTCCCACAGGGGACCGGGTGAAAAACTGTTTTTT.

This clonotype was counted a few times. The chain combines TRBV28 with TRBJ1-5; no clear D. Germline assignment: CDR1 MDHEN and CDR2 SYDVKM. Trimming left V 8 bases short and J 6 bases short, with 11 bases between. The CDR3 is 12 amino acids. The DNA for the CDR3 is TGTGCCAGCCTTTTGGCAGGTCAGCCCCAGCATTTT. Translated: CASLLAGQPQHF.

This clonotype came up many times. The genes are TRBV20-1 and TRBJ2-1; D is perhaps TRBD1 or TRBD2 (5 bases each). CDR1 is DFQATT and CDR2 is SNEGSKA in the germline V gene (reference sequence). V gave up 5 bases and J gave up 10 bases, with 12 bases separating them. The CDR3 spans 11 residues. For the CDR3, the DNA is TGCAGTGCTGAAACAGGACTCGAGCAGTTCTTC. This codes for CSAETGLEQFF.

The CDR3 DNA sequence: TGCAGGCGTAGCCTGGAGAGGGCAAAAAACATTCAGTACTTC. Translating gives CRRSLERAKNIQYF. The rearrangement joins TRBV20-1 to TRBJ2-4, with a tentative D call TRBD2 (5 bases). Looked up from germline, CDR1 is DFQATT and CDR2 is SNEGSKA (reference sequence). The CDR3 has 14 amino acids.

This clonotype showed up many times. The chain uses TRBV20-1 and TRBJ2-3; tentatively, D is TRBD1 (6 bases). V was pared by 6 bases and J by 6 bases, with 19 bases between. This CDR3 region has 14 residues. Per the germline V gene, CDR1 is DFQATT and CDR2 is SNEGSKA (reference sequence). The CDR3 DNA reads TGCAGTGCCTGGGTCCCCGACAGGTCTGATACGCAGTATTTT. It encodes CSAWVPDRSDTQYF.

This clonotype appeared many times. The chain couples TRBV11-2 to TRBJ1-4; 7 nucleotides match TRBD1. The CDR3 consists of 16 residues. From germline, CDR1 is SGHAT and CDR2 FQNNGV. The ends lost 5 bases at V and 4 bases at J; junction bases unmatched: 10. This CDR3 is CASSNLKQGINEKLFF. CDR3 coding DNA: TGTGCCAGCAGCAACCTTAAACAGGGGATTAATGAAAAACTGTTTTTT.

As concerns this clonotype: This may arise from a read error, as a much more abundant clone is one base away. The rearrangement uses TRBV20-1 and TRBJ2-1, with D tentatively TRBD1 or TRBD2 (5 bases each). V was shortened by 6 bases and J by 9 bases, with 24 bases between the two germline ends. This CDR3 region has 15 residues. Germline CDR1 DFQATT, CDR2 SNEGSKA (reference sequence). DNA for the CDR3: TGCAGTGCAAAGAGGGCTAGCCCCGGGACCAGTGAGCAGTTCTTC. Amino acid sequence: CSAKRASPGTSEQFF.

This clonotype came up many times. The chain is built from TRBV6-6 and TRBJ2-7, with 10 bases matching TRBD1. V gave up 6 bases and J gave up 7 bases; unmatched junction bases: 12. The CDR3 runs 15 residues. CDR1 and CDR2 (germline): MNHNY, SVGAGI (reference sequence). CDR3 protein: CASRHPGQGSGEQYF. DNA for the CDR3: TGTGCCAGCAGGCACCCGGGACAGGGGTCGGGGGAGCAGTACTTC.

V is TRBV6-1 and J is TRBJ1-2; D is possibly TRBD1 (5 bases). The V gene lost 2 bases and the J gene lost 1 base, with 11 bases spanning the gap. CDR1 is MNHNS, CDR2 SASEGT, per germline. The CDR3 is 15 residues long. The CDR3 nucleotides read TGTGCCAGCAGTGAAAACCTGGGGGGTAACTATGGCTACACCTTC. Amino acids: CASSENLGGNYGYTF.